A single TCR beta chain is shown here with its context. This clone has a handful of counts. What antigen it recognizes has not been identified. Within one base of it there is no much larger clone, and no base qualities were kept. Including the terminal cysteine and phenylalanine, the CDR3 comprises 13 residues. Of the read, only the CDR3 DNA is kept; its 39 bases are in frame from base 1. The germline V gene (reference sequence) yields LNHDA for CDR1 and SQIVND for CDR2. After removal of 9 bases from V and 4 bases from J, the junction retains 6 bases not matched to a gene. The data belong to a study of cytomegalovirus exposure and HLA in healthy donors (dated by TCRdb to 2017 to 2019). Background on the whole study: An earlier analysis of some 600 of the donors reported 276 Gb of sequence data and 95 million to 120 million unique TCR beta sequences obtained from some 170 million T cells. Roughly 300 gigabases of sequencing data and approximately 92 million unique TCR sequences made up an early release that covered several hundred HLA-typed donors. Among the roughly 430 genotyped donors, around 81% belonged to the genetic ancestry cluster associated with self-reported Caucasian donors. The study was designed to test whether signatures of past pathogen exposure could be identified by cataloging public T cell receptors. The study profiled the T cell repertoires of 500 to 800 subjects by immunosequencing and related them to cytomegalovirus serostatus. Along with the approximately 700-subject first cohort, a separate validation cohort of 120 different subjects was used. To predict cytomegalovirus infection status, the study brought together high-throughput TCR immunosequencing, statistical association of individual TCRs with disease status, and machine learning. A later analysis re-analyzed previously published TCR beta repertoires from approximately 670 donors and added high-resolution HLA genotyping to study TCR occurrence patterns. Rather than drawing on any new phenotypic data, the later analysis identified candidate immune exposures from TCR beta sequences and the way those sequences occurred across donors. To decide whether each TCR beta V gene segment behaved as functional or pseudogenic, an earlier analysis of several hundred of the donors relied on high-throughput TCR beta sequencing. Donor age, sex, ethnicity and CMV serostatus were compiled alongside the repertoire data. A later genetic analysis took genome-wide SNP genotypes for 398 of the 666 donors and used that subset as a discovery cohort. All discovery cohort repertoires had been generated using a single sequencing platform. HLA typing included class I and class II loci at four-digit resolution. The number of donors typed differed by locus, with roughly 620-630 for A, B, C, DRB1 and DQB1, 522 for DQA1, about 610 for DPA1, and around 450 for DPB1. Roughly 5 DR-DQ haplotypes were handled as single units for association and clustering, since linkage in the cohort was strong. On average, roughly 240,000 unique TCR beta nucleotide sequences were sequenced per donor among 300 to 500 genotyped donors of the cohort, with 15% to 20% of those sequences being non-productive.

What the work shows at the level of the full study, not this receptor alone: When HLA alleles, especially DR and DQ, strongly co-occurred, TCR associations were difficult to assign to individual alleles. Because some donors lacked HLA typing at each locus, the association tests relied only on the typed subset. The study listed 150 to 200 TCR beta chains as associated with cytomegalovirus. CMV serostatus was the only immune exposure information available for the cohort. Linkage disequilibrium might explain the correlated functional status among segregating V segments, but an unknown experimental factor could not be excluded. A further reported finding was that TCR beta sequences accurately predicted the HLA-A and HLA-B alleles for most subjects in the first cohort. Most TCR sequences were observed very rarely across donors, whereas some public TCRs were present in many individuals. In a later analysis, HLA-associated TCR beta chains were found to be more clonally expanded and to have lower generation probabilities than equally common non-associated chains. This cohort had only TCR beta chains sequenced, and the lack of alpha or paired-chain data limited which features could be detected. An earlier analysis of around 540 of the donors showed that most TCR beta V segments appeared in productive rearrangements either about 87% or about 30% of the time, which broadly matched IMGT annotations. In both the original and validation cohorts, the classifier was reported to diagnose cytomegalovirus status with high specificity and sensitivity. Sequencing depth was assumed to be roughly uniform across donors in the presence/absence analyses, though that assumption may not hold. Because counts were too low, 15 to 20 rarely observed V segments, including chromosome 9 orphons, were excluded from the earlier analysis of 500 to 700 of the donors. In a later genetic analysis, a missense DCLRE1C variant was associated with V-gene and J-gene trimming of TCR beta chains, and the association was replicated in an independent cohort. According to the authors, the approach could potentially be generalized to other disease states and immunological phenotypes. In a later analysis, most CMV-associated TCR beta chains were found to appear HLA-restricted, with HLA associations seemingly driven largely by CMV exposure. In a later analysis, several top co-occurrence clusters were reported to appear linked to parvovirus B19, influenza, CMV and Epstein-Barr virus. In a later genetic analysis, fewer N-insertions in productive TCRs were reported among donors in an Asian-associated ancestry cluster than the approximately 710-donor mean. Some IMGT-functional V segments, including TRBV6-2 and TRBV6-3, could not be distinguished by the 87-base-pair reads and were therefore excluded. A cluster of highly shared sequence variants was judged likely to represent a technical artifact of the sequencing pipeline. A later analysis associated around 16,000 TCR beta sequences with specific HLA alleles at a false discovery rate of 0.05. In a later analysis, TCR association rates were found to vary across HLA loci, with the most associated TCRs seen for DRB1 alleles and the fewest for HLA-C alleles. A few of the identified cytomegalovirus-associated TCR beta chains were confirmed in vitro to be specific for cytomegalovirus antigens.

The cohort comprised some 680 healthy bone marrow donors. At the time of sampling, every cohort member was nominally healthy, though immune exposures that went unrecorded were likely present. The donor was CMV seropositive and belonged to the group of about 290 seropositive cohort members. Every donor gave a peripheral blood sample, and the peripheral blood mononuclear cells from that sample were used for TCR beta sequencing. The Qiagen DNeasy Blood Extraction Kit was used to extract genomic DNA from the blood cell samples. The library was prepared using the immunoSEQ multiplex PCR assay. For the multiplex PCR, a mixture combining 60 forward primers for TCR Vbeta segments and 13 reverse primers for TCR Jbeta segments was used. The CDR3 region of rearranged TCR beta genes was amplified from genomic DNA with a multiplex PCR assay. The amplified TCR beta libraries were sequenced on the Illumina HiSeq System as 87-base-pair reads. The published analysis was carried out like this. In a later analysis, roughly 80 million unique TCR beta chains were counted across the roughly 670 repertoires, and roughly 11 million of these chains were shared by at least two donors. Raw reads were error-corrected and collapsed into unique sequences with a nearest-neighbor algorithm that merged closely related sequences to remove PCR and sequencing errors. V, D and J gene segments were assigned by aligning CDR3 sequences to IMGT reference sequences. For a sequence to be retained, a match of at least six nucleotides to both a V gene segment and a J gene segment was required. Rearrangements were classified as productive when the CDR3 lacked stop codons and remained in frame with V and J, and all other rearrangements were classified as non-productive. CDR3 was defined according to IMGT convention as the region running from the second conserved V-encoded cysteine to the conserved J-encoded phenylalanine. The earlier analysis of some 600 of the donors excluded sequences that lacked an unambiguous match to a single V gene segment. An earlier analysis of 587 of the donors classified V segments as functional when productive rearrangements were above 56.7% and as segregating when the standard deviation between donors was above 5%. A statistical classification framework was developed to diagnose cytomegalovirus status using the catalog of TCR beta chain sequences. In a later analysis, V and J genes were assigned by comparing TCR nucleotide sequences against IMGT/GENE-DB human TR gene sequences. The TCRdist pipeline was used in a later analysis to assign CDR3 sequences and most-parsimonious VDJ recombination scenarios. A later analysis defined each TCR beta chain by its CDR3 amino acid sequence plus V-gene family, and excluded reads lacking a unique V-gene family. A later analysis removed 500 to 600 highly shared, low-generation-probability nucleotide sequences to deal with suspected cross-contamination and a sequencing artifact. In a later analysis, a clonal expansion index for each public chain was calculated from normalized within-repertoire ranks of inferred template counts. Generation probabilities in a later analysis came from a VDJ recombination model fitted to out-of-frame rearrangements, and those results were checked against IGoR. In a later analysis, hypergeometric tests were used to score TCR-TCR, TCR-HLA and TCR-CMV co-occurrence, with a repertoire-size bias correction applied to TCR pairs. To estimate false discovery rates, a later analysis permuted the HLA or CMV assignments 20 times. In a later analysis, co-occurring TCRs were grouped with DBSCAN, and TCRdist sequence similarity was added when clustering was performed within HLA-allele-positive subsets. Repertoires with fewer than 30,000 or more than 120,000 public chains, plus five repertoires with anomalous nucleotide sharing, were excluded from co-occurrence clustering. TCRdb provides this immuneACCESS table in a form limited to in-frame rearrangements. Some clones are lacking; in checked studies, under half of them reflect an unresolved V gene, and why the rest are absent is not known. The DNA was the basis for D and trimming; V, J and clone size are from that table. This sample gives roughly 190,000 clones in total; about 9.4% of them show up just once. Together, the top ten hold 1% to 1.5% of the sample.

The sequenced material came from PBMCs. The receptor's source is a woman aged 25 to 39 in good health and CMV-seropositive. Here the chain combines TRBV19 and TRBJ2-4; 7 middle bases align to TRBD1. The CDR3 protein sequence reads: CASHGTVKNIQYF. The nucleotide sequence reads TGTGCCAGCCACGGGACAGTAAAAAACATTCAGTACTTC.